What follows is one TCR beta chain and its context. Antigen specificity is unknown. A much more abundant neighbour one base away suggests this may be a read error. Sequencing libraries for TCR beta were prepared with iRepertoire HTBI primers and Arm-PCR of CDR3 regions. TCRdb reprocessed the multiplex PCR reads via MiXCR and lists one record per CDR3 protein. The table records some 600,000 distinct CDR3 sequences, about 16% of them present only once. Regarding time point: newly diagnosed GD, antithyroid drugs for less than 3 months. PBMCs were the source of the RNA used for TCR sequencing. These data are taken from a study of regulatory T cells in long-lasting Graves disease. Study findings and constraints: Persistent Graves' cases showed lower TCR diversity than newly diagnosed cases. It is possible that accuracy was reduced by the small size of the sample.

This sample also appeared in a second study, on T cells in Graves' hyperthyroidism and ophthalmopathy.

The specimen was peripheral blood mononuclear cells (PBMCs), collected at new diagnosis, from a patient treated with antithyroid drugs. The clonotype originates from a man younger than 35 with Graves disease.

CDR3 in amino acids: CASSSGVFQEAQYF. CDR3 coding DNA: TGTGCCAGCAGCAGCGGGGTATTCCAAGAGGCCCAGTACTTC. The J gene is TRBJ2-5, the V gene TRBV11-2; 7 nucleotides agree with TRBD2. The germline V gene has CDR1 SGHAT and CDR2 FQNNGV. CDR3 length: 14 amino acids.